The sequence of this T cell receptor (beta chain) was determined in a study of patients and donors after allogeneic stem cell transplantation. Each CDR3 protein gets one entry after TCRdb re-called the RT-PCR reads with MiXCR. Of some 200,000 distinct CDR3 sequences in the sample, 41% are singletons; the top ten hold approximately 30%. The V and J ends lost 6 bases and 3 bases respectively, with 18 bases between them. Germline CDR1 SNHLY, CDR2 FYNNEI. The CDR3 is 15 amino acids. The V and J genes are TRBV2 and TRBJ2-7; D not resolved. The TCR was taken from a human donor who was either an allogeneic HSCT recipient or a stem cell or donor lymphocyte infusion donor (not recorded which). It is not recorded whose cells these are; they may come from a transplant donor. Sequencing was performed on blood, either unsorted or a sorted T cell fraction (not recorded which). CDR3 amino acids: CASSSSTPSVYEQYF. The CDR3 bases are TGTGCCAGCAGCTCCAGTACACCCTCCGTCTACGAGCAGTACTTC.